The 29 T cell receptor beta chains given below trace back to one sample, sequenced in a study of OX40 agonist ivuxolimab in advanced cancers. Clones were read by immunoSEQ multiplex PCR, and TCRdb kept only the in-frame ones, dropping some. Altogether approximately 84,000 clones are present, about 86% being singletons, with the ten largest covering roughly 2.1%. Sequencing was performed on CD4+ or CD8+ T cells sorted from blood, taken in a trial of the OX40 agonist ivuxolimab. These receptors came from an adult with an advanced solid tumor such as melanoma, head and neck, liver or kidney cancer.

CDR3 protein: CASSSLRGVLYEQYF. The CDR3 DNA is TGTGCCAGCAGCTCTCTTCGGGGGGTCCTGTACGAGCAGTACTTC. The J gene is TRBJ2-7, the V gene TRBV7-8; the match to TRBD2 covers 7 bases. Germline CDR1 SGHVS, CDR2 FQNEAQ. The CDR3 runs to 15 residues. J was trimmed by 4 bases and V by 4 bases; bases with no gene match: 10. The complete variable domain, with remaining parts taken from reference TRBV7-8 and TRBJ2-7, reads GAGVSQSPRYKVAKRGQDVALRCDPISGHVSLFWYQQALGQGPEFLTYFQNEAQLDKSGLPSDRFFAERPEGSVSTLKIQRTQQEDSAVYLCASSSLRGVLYEQYFGPGTRLTVT.

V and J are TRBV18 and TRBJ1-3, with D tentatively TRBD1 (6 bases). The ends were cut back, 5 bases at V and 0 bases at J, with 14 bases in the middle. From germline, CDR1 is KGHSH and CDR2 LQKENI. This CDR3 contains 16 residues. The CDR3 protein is CASSGRQVTSGNTIYF. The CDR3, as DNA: TGTGCCAGCTCAGGTCGACAGGTTACCTCTGGAAACACCATATATTTT. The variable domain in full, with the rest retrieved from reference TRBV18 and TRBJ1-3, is NAGVMQNPRHLVRRRGQEARLRCSPMKGHSHVYWYRQLPEEGLKFMVYLQKENIIDESGMPKERFSAEFPKEGPSILRIQQVVRGDSAAYFCASSGRQVTSGNTIYFGEGSWLTVV.

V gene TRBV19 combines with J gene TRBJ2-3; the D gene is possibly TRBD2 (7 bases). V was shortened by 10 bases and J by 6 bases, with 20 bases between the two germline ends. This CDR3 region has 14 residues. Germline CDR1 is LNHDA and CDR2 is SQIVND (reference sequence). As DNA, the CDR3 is TGTGCCACCCGAGGGGGACTATCTAGCGATACGCAGTATTTT. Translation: CATRGGLSSDTQYF.

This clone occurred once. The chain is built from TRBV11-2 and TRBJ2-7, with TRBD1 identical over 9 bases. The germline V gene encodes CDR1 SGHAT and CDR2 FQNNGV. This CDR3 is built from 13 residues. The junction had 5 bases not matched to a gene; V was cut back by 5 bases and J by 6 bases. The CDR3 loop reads CASSRDRDAEQYF. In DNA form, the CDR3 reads TGTGCCAGCAGCCGGGACAGGGATGCCGAGCAGTACTTC.

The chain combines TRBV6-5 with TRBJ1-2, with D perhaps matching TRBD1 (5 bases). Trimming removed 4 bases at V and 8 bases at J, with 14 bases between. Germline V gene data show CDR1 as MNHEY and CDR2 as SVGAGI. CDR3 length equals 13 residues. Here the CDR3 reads CASSSERDGGYTF. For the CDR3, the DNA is TGTGCCAGCAGTTCCGAGCGGGACGGGGGCTACACCTTC.

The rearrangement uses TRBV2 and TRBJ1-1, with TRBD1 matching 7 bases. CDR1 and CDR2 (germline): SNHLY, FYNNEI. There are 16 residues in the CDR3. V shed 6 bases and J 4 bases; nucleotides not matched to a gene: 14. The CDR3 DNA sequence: TGTGCCAGCAGGGACCGTTTTTCCAACAGGGGCACTGAAGCTTTCTTT. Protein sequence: CASRDRFSNRGTEAFF.

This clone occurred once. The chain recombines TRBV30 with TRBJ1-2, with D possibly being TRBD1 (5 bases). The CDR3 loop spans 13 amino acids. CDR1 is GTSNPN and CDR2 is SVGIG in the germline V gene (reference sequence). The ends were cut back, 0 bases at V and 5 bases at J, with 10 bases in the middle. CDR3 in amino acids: CAWSVLRGYGYTF. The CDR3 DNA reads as TGTGCCTGGAGTGTACTAAGGGGTTATGGCTACACCTTC.

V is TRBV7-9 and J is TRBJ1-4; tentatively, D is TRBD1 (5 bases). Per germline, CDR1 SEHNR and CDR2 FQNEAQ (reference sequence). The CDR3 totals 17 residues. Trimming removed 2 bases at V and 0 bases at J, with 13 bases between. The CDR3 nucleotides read TGTGCCAGCAGCTTATTTGGGGGGACGGCAACTAATGAAAAACTGTTTTTT. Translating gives CASSLFGGTATNEKLFF.

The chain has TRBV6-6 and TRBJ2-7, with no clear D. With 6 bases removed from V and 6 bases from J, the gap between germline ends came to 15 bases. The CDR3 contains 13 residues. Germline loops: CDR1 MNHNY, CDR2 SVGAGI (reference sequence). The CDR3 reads CASRDPGLSEQYF. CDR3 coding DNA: TGTGCCAGCAGGGACCCGGGTCTGAGCGAGCAGTACTTC.

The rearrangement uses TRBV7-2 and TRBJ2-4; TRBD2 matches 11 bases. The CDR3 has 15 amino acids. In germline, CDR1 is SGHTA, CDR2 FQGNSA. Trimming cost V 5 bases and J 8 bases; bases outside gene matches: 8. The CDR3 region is CASSAYLAGGHIQYF. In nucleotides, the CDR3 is TGTGCCAGCAGCGCGTACCTAGCGGGGGGTCACATTCAGTACTTC.

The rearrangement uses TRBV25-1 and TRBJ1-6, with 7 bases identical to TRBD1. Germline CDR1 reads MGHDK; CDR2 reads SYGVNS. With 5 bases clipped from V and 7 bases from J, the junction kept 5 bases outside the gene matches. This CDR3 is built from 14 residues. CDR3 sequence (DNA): TGTGCCAGCAGTCTGGACAGGCGCAATTCACCCCTCCACTTT. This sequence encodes CASSLDRRNSPLHF.

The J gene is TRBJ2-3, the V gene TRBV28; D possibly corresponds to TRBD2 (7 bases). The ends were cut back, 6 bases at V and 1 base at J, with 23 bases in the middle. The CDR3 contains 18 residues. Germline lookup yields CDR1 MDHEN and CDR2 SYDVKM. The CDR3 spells CASSRRGGGVSGTDTQYF. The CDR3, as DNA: TGTGCCAGCAGCCGGCGAGGGGGAGGGGTTAGCGGCACAGATACGCAGTATTTT.

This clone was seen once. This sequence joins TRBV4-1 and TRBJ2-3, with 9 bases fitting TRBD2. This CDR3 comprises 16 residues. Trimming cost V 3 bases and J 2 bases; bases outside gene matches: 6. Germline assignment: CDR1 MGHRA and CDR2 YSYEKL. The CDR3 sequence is CASSHSSGVPTDTQYF. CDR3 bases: TGCGCCAGCAGCCATTCTAGCGGGGTACCCACAGATACGCAGTATTTT.

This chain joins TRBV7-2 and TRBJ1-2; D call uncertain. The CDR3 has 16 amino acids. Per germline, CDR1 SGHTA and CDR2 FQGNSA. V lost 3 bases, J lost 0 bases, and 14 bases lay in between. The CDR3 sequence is CASSLDGRVSNYGYTF. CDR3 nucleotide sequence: TGTGCCAGCAGCTTGGATGGGCGGGTTTCTAACTATGGCTACACCTTC. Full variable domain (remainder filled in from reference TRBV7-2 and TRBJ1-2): GAGVSQSPSNKVTEKGKDVELRCDPISGHTALYWYRQSLGQGLEFLIYFQGNSAPDKSGLPSDRFSAERTGGSVSTLTIQRTQQEDSAVYLCASSLDGRVSNYGYTFGSGTRLTVV.

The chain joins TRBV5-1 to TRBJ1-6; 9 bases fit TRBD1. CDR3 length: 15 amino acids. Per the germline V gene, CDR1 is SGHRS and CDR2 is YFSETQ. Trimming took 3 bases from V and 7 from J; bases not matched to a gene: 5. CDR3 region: CASSSTGTGNSPLHF. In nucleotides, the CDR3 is TGCGCCAGCAGCTCCACCGGGACAGGGAATTCACCCCTCCACTTT.

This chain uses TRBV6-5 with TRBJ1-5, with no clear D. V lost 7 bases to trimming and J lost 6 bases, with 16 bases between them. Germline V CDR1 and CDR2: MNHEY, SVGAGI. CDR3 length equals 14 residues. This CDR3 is CASTKKAGSQPQHF. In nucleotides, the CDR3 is TGTGCCAGCACCAAAAAGGCGGGGTCTCAGCCCCAGCATTTT.

The CDR3 region is CASSILTGSRETQYF. In nucleotides, the CDR3 is TGTGCCAGCAGTATTTTGACAGGGTCTCGGGAGACCCAGTACTTC. V and J are TRBV6-1 and TRBJ2-5, with 7 bases matching TRBD1. Per germline, CDR1 MNHNS and CDR2 SASEGT. CDR3 length: 15 residues. The J segment lost 5 bases and the V segment lost 5 bases, leaving 11 bases of the junction unmatched.

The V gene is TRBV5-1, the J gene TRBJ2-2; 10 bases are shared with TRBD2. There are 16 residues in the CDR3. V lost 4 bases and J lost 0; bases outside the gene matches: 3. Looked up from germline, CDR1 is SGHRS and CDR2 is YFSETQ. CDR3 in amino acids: CASSGLAGANTGELFF. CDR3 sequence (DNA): TGCGCCAGCAGCGGCCTAGCGGGGGCGAACACCGGGGAGCTGTTTTTT.

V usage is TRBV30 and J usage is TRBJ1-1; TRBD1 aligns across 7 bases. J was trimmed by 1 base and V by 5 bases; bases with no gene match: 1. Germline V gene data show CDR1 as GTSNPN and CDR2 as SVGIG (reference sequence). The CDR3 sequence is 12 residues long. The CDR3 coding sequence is TGTGCCTGGGGACAGGCGAACACTGAAGCTTTCTTT. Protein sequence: CAWGQANTEAFF.

The CDR3 region is CASSFSGRDSNQPQHF. The CDR3 DNA sequence: TGTGCCAGCAGTTTTTCCGGCAGGGATAGCAATCAGCCCCAGCATTTT. The rearrangement uses TRBV28 and TRBJ1-5; possible D gene TRBD1, 5 bases. Per the germline V gene, CDR1 is MDHEN and CDR2 is SYDVKM. V was trimmed by 3 bases and J by 0 bases, leaving 12 bases between them. CDR3 length: 16 residues.

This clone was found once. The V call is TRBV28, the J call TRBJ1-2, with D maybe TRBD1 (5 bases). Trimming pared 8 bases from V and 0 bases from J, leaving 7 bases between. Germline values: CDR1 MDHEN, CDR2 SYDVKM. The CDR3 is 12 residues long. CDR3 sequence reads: CASGGANYGYTF. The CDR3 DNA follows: TGTGCCAGCGGGGGTGCTAACTATGGCTACACCTTC.

CDR3: CASRSSNYGYTF. The CDR3 coding sequence is TGTGCCAGCCGGTCTTCTAACTATGGCTACACCTTC. The chain is built from TRBV28 and TRBJ1-2; no reliable D call. The CDR3 is 12 amino acids. The germline CDR1 and CDR2 sequences are MDHEN and SYDVKM. V dropped 8 bases and J dropped 0 bases, with 7 bases sitting between them.

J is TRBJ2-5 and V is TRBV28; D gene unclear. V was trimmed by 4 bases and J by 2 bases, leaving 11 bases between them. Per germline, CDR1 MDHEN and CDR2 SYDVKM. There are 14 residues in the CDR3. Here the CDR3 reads CASSSLGIQETQYF. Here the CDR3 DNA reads TGTGCCAGCAGTTCGCTGGGTATTCAAGAGACCCAGTACTTC. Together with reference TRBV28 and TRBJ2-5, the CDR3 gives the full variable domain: DVKVTQSSRYLVKRTGEKVFLECVQDMDHENMFWYRQDPGLGLRLIYFSYDVKMKEKGDIPEGYSVSREKKERFSLILESASTNQTSMYLCASSSLGIQETQYFGPGTRLLVL.

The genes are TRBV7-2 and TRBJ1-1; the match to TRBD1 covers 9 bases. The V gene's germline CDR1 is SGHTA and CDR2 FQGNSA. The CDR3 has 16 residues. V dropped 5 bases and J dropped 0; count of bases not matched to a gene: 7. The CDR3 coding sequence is TGTGCCAGCAGCGGATGGGACAGGGTGATGAACACTGAAGCTTTCTTT. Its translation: CASSGWDRVMNTEAFF.

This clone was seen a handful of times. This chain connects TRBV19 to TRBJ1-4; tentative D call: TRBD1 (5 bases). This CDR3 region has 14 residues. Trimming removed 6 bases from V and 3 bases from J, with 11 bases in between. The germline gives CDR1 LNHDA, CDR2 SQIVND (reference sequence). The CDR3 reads CASRDGGANEKLFF. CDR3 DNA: TGTGCCAGTAGGGATGGGGGAGCTAATGAAAAACTGTTTTTT.

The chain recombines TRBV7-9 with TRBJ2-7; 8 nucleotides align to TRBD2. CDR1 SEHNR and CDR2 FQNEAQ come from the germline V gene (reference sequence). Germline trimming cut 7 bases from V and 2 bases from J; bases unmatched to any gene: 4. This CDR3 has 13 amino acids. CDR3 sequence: CASNAGGPYEQYF. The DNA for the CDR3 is TGTGCCAGCAATGCGGGGGGCCCCTACGAGCAGTACTTC.

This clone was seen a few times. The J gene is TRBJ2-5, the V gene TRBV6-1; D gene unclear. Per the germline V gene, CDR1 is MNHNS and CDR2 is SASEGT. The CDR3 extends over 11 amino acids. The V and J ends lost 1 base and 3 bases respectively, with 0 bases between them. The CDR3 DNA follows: TGTGCCAGCAGTGAAGAAGAGACCCAGTACTTC. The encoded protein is CASSEEETQYF.

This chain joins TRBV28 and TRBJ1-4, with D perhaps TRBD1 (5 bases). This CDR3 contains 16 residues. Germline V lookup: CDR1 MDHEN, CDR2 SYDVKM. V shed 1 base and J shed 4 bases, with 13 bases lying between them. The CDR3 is CASSLSFGGNNEKLFF. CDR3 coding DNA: TGTGCCAGCAGTTTATCCTTCGGGGGGAATAATGAAAAACTGTTTTTT. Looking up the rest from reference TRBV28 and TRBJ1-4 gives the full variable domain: DVKVTQSSRYLVKRTGEKVFLECVQDMDHENMFWYRQDPGLGLRLIYFSYDVKMKEKGDIPEGYSVSREKKERFSLILESASTNQTSMYLCASSLSFGGNNEKLFFGSGTQLSVL.

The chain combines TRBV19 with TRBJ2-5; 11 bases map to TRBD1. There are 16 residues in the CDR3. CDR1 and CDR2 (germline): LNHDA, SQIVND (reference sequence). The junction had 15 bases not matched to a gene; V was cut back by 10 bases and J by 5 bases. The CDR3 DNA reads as TGTGCCATCCCTCACCCGGACAGGGGGCACGTGGAGACCCAGTACTTC. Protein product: CAIPHPDRGHVETQYF. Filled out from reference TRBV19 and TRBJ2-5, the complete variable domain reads DGGITQSPKYLFRKEGQNVTLSCEQNLNHDAMYWYRQDPGQGLRLIYYSQIVNDFQKGDIAEGYSVSREKKESFPLTVTSAQKNPTAFYLCAIPHPDRGHVETQYFGPGTRLLVL.